The next 28 T cell receptor beta chains were all read from a single sample in a study of identical twins. TCRdb reprocessed the 5' RACE reads with MiXCR, giving one entry per CDR3 protein. This table holds 600,000 to 700,000 distinct CDR3 sequences, around 20% found once. The data were also submitted as part of a second study, on T cells expressing NK-cell markers.

Specimen: PBMCs. These receptors came from a young woman in good health.

The V and J genes are TRBV7-2 and TRBJ1-2; D is ambiguous. CDR3 length equals 13 residues. The germline V and J ends were trimmed by 0 bases and 8 bases, with 10 bases remaining between them. CDR1 and CDR2 from the germline V gene are SGHTA and FQGNSA. In DNA, the CDR3 is TGTGCCAGCAGCTTAGCAGTAGGGCTAGGCTACACCTTC. Translating it yields CASSLAVGLGYTF.

This clonotype was observed at least ten times. The CDR3 DNA reads as TGCAGTGCTCCAGTCAGGGGGCAAAATGAGCAGTTCTTC. Translation: CSAPVRGQNEQFF. The chain links TRBV20-1 to TRBJ2-1; 8 bases align to TRBD1. CDR1 and CDR2 (germline): DFQATT, SNEGSKA (reference sequence). The V gene end was trimmed by 5 bases and the J gene end by 7 bases; junction bases not matched to a gene: 7. The CDR3 runs to 13 residues.

The rearrangement links TRBV6-1 to TRBJ2-6; no clear D. The CDR3 consists of 15 residues. Trimming removed 6 bases from V and 2 bases from J, with 11 bases in between. The germline gives CDR1 MNHNS, CDR2 SASEGT. The CDR3 reads CASSRAPAGANVLTF. CDR3 sequence (DNA): TGTGCCAGCAGCCGGGCCCCGGCTGGGGCCAACGTCCTGACTTTC.

This clonotype was seen only a few times. This chain's CDR3 is CATSDLRPRVRKQFF. The DNA for the CDR3 is TGTGCCACCAGTGATTTAAGGCCCAGGGTCAGAAAGCAGTTCTTC. The chain recombines TRBV24-1 with TRBJ2-1; D may be TRBD1 (5 bases). With 1 base removed from V and 11 bases from J, the gap between germline ends came to 17 bases. Germline V gene lookup returns CDR1 KGHDR and CDR2 SFDVKD. This CDR3 region has 15 residues.

Here the CDR3 reads CASSLRGLDEQFF. DNA of the CDR3: TGCGCCAGCAGTCTGCGGGGGCTGGATGAGCAGTTCTTC. This chain connects TRBV23-1 to TRBJ2-1, with D possibly matching TRBD2 (7 bases). TRBV23-1 is recorded as an ORF, its role being uncertain. This CDR3 is built from 13 residues. Trimming removed 4 bases from V and 8 bases from J, with 12 bases in between.

This clonotype was seen a few times. The rearrangement links TRBV9 to TRBJ2-7; 7 positions agree with TRBD2. Trimming took 0 bases from V and 6 from J; bases not matched to a gene: 6. This CDR3 has 14 amino acids. The germline gives CDR1 SGDLS, CDR2 YYNGEE. Here the CDR3 DNA reads TGTGCCAGCAGCGTAGTCCCCACGGGGGGCGAGCAGTACTTC. Protein sequence: CASSVVPTGGEQYF.

This clonotype has ten or more counts. The chain carries TRBV6-5 and TRBJ1-5; no firm D call. V lost 0 bases and J 3 bases, leaving 9 bases between the germline ends. This CDR3 has 15 residues. Germline CDR1 reads MNHEY; CDR2 reads SVGAGI. CDR3: CASSYSGASNQPQHF. In DNA form, the CDR3 reads TGTGCCAGCAGTTACTCCGGAGCCTCCAATCAGCCCCAGCATTTT.

This clonotype has more than one count but fewer than ten. The CDR3, as DNA: TGTGCCAGCAGTTCCCCGGGACAGGGGGCAGGAACCTTC. Protein product: CASSSPGQGAGTF. V gene TRBV6-5 combines with J gene TRBJ1-2; 12 positions agree with TRBD1. The trim removed 4 bases at V and 14 bases at J, leaving 8 bases unmatched. The CDR3 runs 13 residues. Germline V gene sequence: CDR1 MNHEY, CDR2 SVGAGI.

V usage is TRBV12-3 or TRBV12-4 and J usage is TRBJ2-7; no clear D. The CDR3 length is 15 residues. V shed 6 bases and J shed 3 bases, with 18 bases lying between them. The CDR3 DNA sequence: TGTGCCAGCAGATCAGGCTGGGCGCAGAACTACGAGCAGTACTTC. This codes for CASRSGWAQNYEQYF.

The chain carries TRBV5-6 and TRBJ2-3; D possibly corresponds to TRBD2 (5 bases). Trimming took 6 bases from V and 4 from J, leaving 9 bases between them. CDR3 length: 12 amino acids. Germline values: CDR1 SGHDT, CDR2 YYEEEE. CDR3 loop: CASKLRADTQYF. CDR3 bases: TGTGCCAGCAAGCTGAGGGCAGATACGCAGTATTTT.

This sequence joins TRBV27 and TRBJ2-7; weak D call: TRBD2 (5 bases). From germline, CDR1 is MNHEY and CDR2 SMNVEV (reference sequence). V was pared by 4 bases and J by 1 base, with 14 bases between. The CDR3 extends over 15 amino acids. CDR3 nucleotides: TGTGCCAGCAGTTCGCCAGGAGGAATGTCCTACGAGCAGTACTTC. Translated: CASSSPGGMSYEQYF.

The table lists this clonotype with a few counts. V and J are TRBV5-8 and TRBJ2-7; D remains ambiguous. Trimming shortened V by 2 bases and J by 7 bases, and 4 bases separated the two germline ends. The CDR3 length is 10 residues. Looked up from germline, CDR1 is SGHTS and CDR2 is YDEGEE. The CDR3 nucleotides are TGTGCCAGCAGCTTACTTGAGCAGTACTTC. The encoded protein is CASSLLEQYF.

V gene TRBV6-2 or TRBV6-3 combines with J gene TRBJ2-5; D is unclear. This CDR3 spans 15 amino acids. Germline V lookup: CDR1 MNHEY, CDR2 SVGEGT. Trimming shortened V by 2 bases and J by 0 bases, and 10 bases separated the two germline ends. The CDR3 nucleotides read TGTGCCAGCAGTTACCCTGGCGAGTACCAAGAGACCCAGTACTTC. This gives the protein CASSYPGEYQETQYF.

This chain's CDR3 is CASNALGGSYNEQFF. The CDR3 coding sequence is TGTGCCAGCAATGCCCTAGGGGGCTCCTACAATGAGCAGTTCTTC. J is TRBJ2-1 and V is TRBV27, with a tentative D call TRBD1 (6 bases). From germline, CDR1 is MNHEY and CDR2 SMNVEV (reference sequence). Trimming shortened V by 7 bases and J by 0 bases, and 13 bases separated the two germline ends. The length of the CDR3 is 15 residues.

This clonotype was detected only a few times. This rearrangement joins TRBV5-5 to TRBJ2-1; D ambiguous. The V gene's germline CDR1 is SGHKS and CDR2 YYEKEE (reference sequence). Deletions cut 6 bases from V and 0 bases from J, with 10 bases between. CDR3 size: 14 residues. CDR3 nucleotide sequence: TGTGCCAGCACCTTCCCGAGCTCCTACAATGAGCAGTTCTTC. Its translation is CASTFPSSYNEQFF.

This rearrangement joins TRBV7-2 to TRBJ1-1; the D is unclear. The V gene lost 1 base and the J gene lost 1 base, with 10 bases spanning the gap. Per germline, CDR1 SGHTA and CDR2 FQGNSA. This CDR3 has 15 amino acids. DNA for the CDR3: TGTGCCAGCAGCTTAGTCTTTGGACGGAACACTGAAGCTTTCTTT. Translating it yields CASSLVFGRNTEAFF.

The CDR3 here is CASSWGTSGFYEQYF. For the CDR3, the DNA is TGCGCCAGCAGCTGGGGGACTAGCGGTTTCTACGAGCAGTACTTC. This sequence joins TRBV5-1 and TRBJ2-7, with TRBD2 identical over 11 bases. The CDR3 is 15 residues long. V trimming: 3 bases; J trimming: 3 bases; junction bases outside the gene matches: 5. Germline values: CDR1 SGHRS, CDR2 YFSETQ.

The rearrangement joins TRBV4-3 to TRBJ2-5; D is undetermined. The CDR3 is made up of 15 amino acids. V dropped 1 base and J dropped 3 bases, with 12 bases sitting between them. From germline, CDR1 is LGHNA and CDR2 YSLEER. CDR3 bases: TGCGCCAGCAGCCAAGGGGTTCGCGGAAAAGAGACCCAGTACTTC. Its translation is CASSQGVRGKETQYF.

This rearrangement joins TRBV5-1 to TRBJ2-1, with 9 bases identical to TRBD1. The CDR3 is 16 residues long. The V segment lost 0 bases and the J segment 10 bases; nucleotides outside the gene matches: 11. Per the germline V gene, CDR1 is SGHRS and CDR2 is YFSETQ. The CDR3 DNA sequence: TGCGCCAGCAGCTTGGCGGGACAGGGTATGAGAGGGGAGCAGTTCTTC. This encodes CASSLAGQGMRGEQFF.

This clonotype has just a few counts. The chain employs TRBV4-2 and TRBJ1-6; D gene uncertain. V lost 0 bases and J 0 bases, leaving 6 bases between the germline ends. CDR1 and CDR2 (germline): LGHNA, YNFKEQ. This CDR3 comprises 16 residues. CDR3 nucleotides: TGTGCCAGCAGCCAAGATTGGAGCTCCTATAATTCACCCCTCCACTTT. Translation: CASSQDWSSYNSPLHF.

The V call is TRBV7-9, the J call TRBJ2-5; D remains unclear. CDR1 is SEHNR and CDR2 is FQNEAQ in the germline V gene (reference sequence). The CDR3 spans 12 residues. With 4 bases removed from V and 9 bases from J, the gap between germline ends came to 12 bases. The CDR3 spells CASSSEGASQYF. The DNA for the CDR3 is TGTGCCAGCAGCTCTGAAGGCGCATCCCAGTACTTC.

This clonotype was counted many times. Here the CDR3 DNA reads TGTGCCAGCAGGGAAGAGACCCAGTACTTC. This encodes CASREETQYF. The V and J genes are TRBV6-2 or TRBV6-3 and TRBJ2-5; the D is unclear. Germline CDR1 reads MNHEY; CDR2 reads SVGEGT. This CDR3 is 10 amino acids long. The V end was cut by 6 bases, the J end by 3 bases, with 2 bases between.

This chain connects TRBV9 to TRBJ2-3; 8 bases agree with TRBD2. The CDR3 has 15 residues. V was clipped by 0 bases and J by 5 bases; unmatched bases: 5. The V gene's germline CDR1 is SGDLS and CDR2 YYNGEE. CDR3 in amino acids: CASSVVGLAGDTQYF. The CDR3 nucleotides read TGTGCCAGCAGCGTAGTCGGTCTAGCGGGAGATACGCAGTATTTT.

This chain links TRBV7-2 with TRBJ2-1; D possibly uses TRBD1 or TRBD2 (5 bases each). The V and J ends lost 4 bases and 3 bases respectively, with 13 bases between them. The CDR3 has 15 residues. In germline, CDR1 is SGHTA, CDR2 FQGNSA. The CDR3 sequence: CASSSKGTVYNEQFF. The CDR3 DNA follows: TGTGCCAGCAGCTCCAAAGGGACGGTCTACAATGAGCAGTTCTTC.

The J gene is TRBJ2-3, the V gene TRBV7-9; 10 bases are a match to TRBD2. The CDR3 is made up of 17 amino acids. V gave up 8 bases and J gave up 0 bases; unmatched junction bases: 11. Germline values: CDR1 SEHNR, CDR2 FQNEAQ (reference sequence). The CDR3 loop is CASRGIAGGSSTDTQYF. The CDR3 nucleotides read TGTGCCAGCCGGGGAATAGCGGGAGGCAGTAGCACAGATACGCAGTATTTT.

DNA for the CDR3: TGCAGCATTCACCGGGACAGGGGGTACAATGAGCAGTTCTTC. This translates into CSIHRDRGYNEQFF. This chain joins TRBV29-1 and TRBJ2-1; 11 nucleotides match TRBD1. Looked up from germline, CDR1 is SQVTM and CDR2 is ANQGSEA. The length of the CDR3 is 14 residues. V lost 8 bases and J lost 4; bases outside the gene matches: 7.

The chain joins TRBV15 to TRBJ2-7; TRBD2 aligns across 8 bases. CDR3 length: 15 residues. The junction had 8 bases not matched to a gene; V was cut back by 4 bases and J by 3 bases. Germline V gene sequence: CDR1 LNHNV, CDR2 YYDKDF (reference sequence). In DNA, the CDR3 is TGTGCCACCAGCAATCCGGGACTAGAGGTCTACGAGCAGTACTTC. Its translation is CATSNPGLEVYEQYF.

The sample holds a few counts of this clonotype. The chain employs TRBV12-3 or TRBV12-4 and TRBJ2-5, with TRBD2 as a possible D gene (5 bases). The CDR3 runs 14 residues. Trimming took off 2 bases at V and 7 bases at J, with 14 bases between the two ends. The CDR3 bases are TGTGCCAGCAGTTTAACAGAGGGATTTGGGACCCAGTACTTC. Protein sequence: CASSLTEGFGTQYF.